These T cell receptor beta chains were read from a single sample in a study of cytomegalovirus exposure and HLA in healthy donors. Data came from immunoSEQ multiplex PCR; TCRdb stores just in-frame clones and leaves some out. The table has about 150,000 clones, approximately 73% seen once; the top ten hold 1.5% to 2%. Sequenced input: PBMCs. Source of these receptors: a woman younger than 30 in good health and CMV-seronegative. CDR3s include the opening cysteine and the closing phenylalanine or tryptophan. The D gene is left open where the match is weak. Size tells how often a clone was seen (once, few, many) or the class of an expanded clone, and some rows leave it out.

cdr3_nt,cdr3_aa,v_call,cdr3_length,clone_size,d_call,j_call
TGTGCCATCAGGACTAGTCTACAAGAGACCCAGTACTTC,CAIRTSLQETQYF,TRBV10-3,13,-,-,TRBJ2-5
TGTGCCAGCAGCTTAAGCGCTATTGATAGCAATCAGCCCCAGCATTTT,CASSLSAIDSNQPQHF,TRBV7-8,16,-,-,TRBJ1-5
TGCGCCAGCAGGGCACAGGAGAATCAGCCCCAGCATTTT,CASRAQENQPQHF,TRBV5-1,13,few,-,TRBJ1-5
TGTGCCAGCAGCCCCAACAGGGGGCAGGGGGAGACCCAGTACTTC,CASSPNRGQGETQYF,TRBV11-3,15,-,TRBD1,TRBJ2-5
TGTGCCAGCAGTGATGGACAGGGAATTCGAGGCTACACCTTC,CASSDGQGIRGYTF,TRBV6-1,14,-,TRBD1,TRBJ1-2
TGTGCCAGCAGCTCCCCAAGGAGGGGGACTAGCGGATACAATGAGCAGTTCTTC,CASSSPRRGTSGYNEQFF,TRBV7-2,18,-,TRBD2,TRBJ2-1
TGCGCCAGCCGCGGCTTCCCATTTGGGCTAGCGGGAGACAATGAGCAGTTCTTC,CASRGFPFGLAGDNEQFF,TRBV5-1,18,-,TRBD2,TRBJ2-1
TGTGCCAGTAGTCCTTGGACTAGCGGGAGGTCCTCCTACAATGAGCAGTTCTTC,CASSPWTSGRSSYNEQFF,TRBV19,18,-,TRBD2,TRBJ2-1
TGTGCCAGTAAGCAGGGCAGTGAAGCTTTCTTT,CASKQGSEAFF,TRBV19,11,-,-,TRBJ1-1
TGTGCCAGCAGCCCCGGACTAGCGGGGGGAGATACGCAGTATTTT,CASSPGLAGGDTQYF,TRBV5-4,15,-,TRBD2,TRBJ2-3
TGCAGCGTTGAAGGTCCAGGGTCAGATACGCAGTATTTT,CSVEGPGSDTQYF,TRBV29-1,13,-,-,TRBJ2-3
TGCGCCAGCAGCTTGCCGTGGACAGCCTCTGGGGCCAACGTCCTGACTTTC,CASSLPWTASGANVLTF,TRBV5-1,17,-,-,TRBJ2-6
TGTGCCAGCAGCTTGCTGTCTACTGCCGAAGCTTTCTTT,CASSLLSTAEAFF,TRBV7-2,13,-,-,TRBJ1-1
TGTGCCAGCGGCCGGGGGTTCACCTACGAGCAGTACTTC,CASGRGFTYEQYF,TRBV7-8,13,-,-,TRBJ2-7
TGTGCTAGTGGTTTGTCCTCCCGCGGGGCGAGGCAGTTCTTC,CASGLSSRGARQFF,TRBV12-5,14,-,-,TRBJ2-1
TGTGCCAGCAGCGTAGACCAAAACAGGGGAACGGGCTACACCTTC,CASSVDQNRGTGYTF,TRBV9,15,-,TRBD1,TRBJ1-2
TGTGCCAGCAGCCCGAGCTCCTATAATTCACCCCTCCACTTT,CASSPSSYNSPLHF,TRBV7-2,14,-,-,TRBJ1-6
TGCGCCAGCAGCCCCGGACTGTTCGGAGAGACCCAGTACTTC,CASSPGLFGETQYF,TRBV5-1,14,-,-,TRBJ2-5
TGTGCCAGCAGCCAAGGGCGGACAGGAGGGGAGACCCAGTACTTC,CASSQGRTGGETQYF,TRBV14,15,-,-,TRBJ2-5
TGTGCCAGCAGCTTAGGGACAGAAGAGCAGTACTTC,CASSLGTEEQYF,TRBV7-2,12,-,-,TRBJ2-7
TGTGCCAGCTCACGATCACGGGCTAGCGGGAGTGGCACAGATACGCAGTATTTT,CASSRSRASGSGTDTQYF,TRBV18,18,-,TRBD2,TRBJ2-3
TGTGCCAGCAGCTTTTCCGGGAGTTACAATGAGCAGTTCTTC,CASSFSGSYNEQFF,TRBV5-4,14,few,-,TRBJ2-1
TGTGCCAGCAGTCCTACGGGACAGGTAAACAATGAGCAGTTCTTC,CASSPTGQVNNEQFF,TRBV14,15,few,TRBD1,TRBJ2-1
TGCGCCAGCAGCTTGGGAGGAGATACGCAGTATTTT,CASSLGGDTQYF,TRBV5-1,12,-,-,TRBJ2-3
TGTGCCAGCAGCCCGACCCCAGGGTTAAGCTCCTACGAGCAGTACTTC,CASSPTPGLSSYEQYF,TRBV7-3,16,-,-,TRBJ2-7
TGTGCCAGCAGCTTAGTGGGGCTACTCACAGATACGCAGTATTTT,CASSLVGLLTDTQYF,TRBV7-4,15,-,-,TRBJ2-3
TGCGCCAGCAGCCGATTGACTCAGGGGGAGAACACTGAAGCTTTCTTT,CASSRLTQGENTEAFF,TRBV5-1,16,-,TRBD1,TRBJ1-1
TGTGCCAGCAGTTACGGTCTCCAGGGGGAATCACCCCTCCACTTT,CASSYGLQGESPLHF,TRBV6-6,15,once,TRBD1,TRBJ1-6
TGTGCCAGTAATTCGGACACCACCTCTGGGGCCAACGTCCTGACTTTC,CASNSDTTSGANVLTF,TRBV19,16,-,-,TRBJ2-6